This T cell receptor (beta chain) was captured in a study of blood T cells in healthy people across ages. Combining a sample-barcoded 5' primer with a J-beta primer mix, a second PCR ran for about 7 to 11 cycles. All cDNA molecules were each tagged by a template-switch adaptor with 12 random nucleotides. Via MiXCR, TCRdb re-called the 5' RACE reads, giving one row per CDR3 protein. The sample yields approximately 2,000,000 distinct CDR3 sequences, 30% to 40% seen once. The table lists this clonotype with a few counts. The sample comprised blood. This receptor was identified in a human donor in good health.

The CDR3 nucleotides are TGTGCCACCTGGGACAGGGGTACGTCTAATGAGCAGTTCTTC. Its protein is CATWDRGTSNEQFF. This chain uses TRBV6-2 or TRBV6-3 with TRBJ2-1; 10 nucleotides align to TRBD1. The CDR3 runs 14 residues. After removal of 10 bases from V and 7 bases from J, the junction contained 10 bases not matched to a gene. Germline V gene sequence: CDR1 MNHEY, CDR2 SVGEGT.